The 27 T cell receptor beta chains in this list originate from one sample, sequenced in a study of spatial heterogeneity in lung cancer. Study-level points and caveats: Within tumors, counts of expanded alpha and beta TCRs tracked tumor mutation counts.

TCRdb processed the 5' RACE reads anew with MiXCR; each CDR3 protein has one entry. Of about 13,000 distinct CDR3 sequences in the sample, around 5.9% were seen once. No cognate antigen is known for these TCRs. The time point here: sample taken at primary tumor resection. The material was lung tumor tissue, obtained at surgery. The source is a female donor with early-stage non-small cell lung cancer.

This clonotype was recorded many times. The library was prepared for alpha chains; this beta chain is a stray read, so its frequency means little. The chain combines TRBV5-8 with TRBJ2-3; tentatively, D is TRBD2 (5 bases). V lost 2 bases and J lost 4, with 11 bases in between. The CDR3 has 14 residues. CDR1 SGHTS and CDR2 YDEGEE come from the germline V gene. CDR3 residues: CASSFMRASDTQYF. CDR3 DNA sequence: TGTGCCAGCAGCTTTATGAGGGCATCAGATACGCAGTATTTT. The full variable domain, rest sourced from reference TRBV5-8 and TRBJ2-3, is EAGVTQSPTHLIKTRGQQATLRCSPISGHTSVYWYQQALGLGLQFLLWYDEGEERNRGNFPPRFSGRQFPNYSSELNVNALELEDSALYLCASSFMRASDTQYFGPGTRLTVL.

Ten or more counts support this clonotype. This beta chain is off target for a library built for alpha chains, so its abundance means little. The chain is built from TRBV28 and TRBJ1-2, with D possibly being TRBD1 (5 bases). Trimming pared 3 bases from V and 4 bases from J, leaving 18 bases between. Germline CDR1 MDHEN, CDR2 SYDVKM. CDR3 length: 16 residues. The CDR3 DNA follows: TGTGCCAGCAGTTTTCCTCAATGGGGACGGGTCTATGGCTACACCTTC. Its protein product is CASSFPQWGRVYGYTF.

This clonotype was observed many times. The library was prepared for alpha chains; this beta chain is a stray read, so its frequency means little. The chain employs TRBV3-1 and TRBJ2-3; 8 positions match TRBD2. V gave up 2 bases and J gave up 0 bases; unmatched junction bases: 7. The CDR3 has 17 amino acids. The germline V gene has CDR1 LGHDT and CDR2 YNNKEL (reference sequence). The CDR3 DNA follows: TGTGCCAGCAGCCAACCCTACCTAGCGGGCAGCACAGATACGCAGTATTTT. This sequence encodes CASSQPYLAGSTDTQYF.

This clonotype has ten or more counts. This beta chain turned up in a library designed for alpha chains; as an off-target read, its abundance says little. The chain couples TRBV6-5 to TRBJ2-2; 12 nucleotides line up with TRBD2. Trimming removed 2 bases from V and 6 bases from J; junction bases left unmatched: 7. The CDR3 covers 17 residues. Germline values: CDR1 MNHEY, CDR2 SVGAGI. The CDR3 here is CASSYRPSGGAAGELFF. The CDR3 DNA reads TGTGCCAGCAGTTACAGACCTAGCGGGGGGGCGGCCGGGGAGCTGTTTTTT.

At least ten counts were recorded for this clonotype. This beta chain is an off-target read within a library intended for alpha chains, so its frequency means little. The rearrangement joins TRBV6-1 to TRBJ1-3, with no clear D. Trimming removed 6 bases from V and 3 bases from J, with 12 bases in between. CDR1 is MNHNS and CDR2 is SASEGT in the germline V gene. The CDR3 sequence is 14 residues long. This CDR3 reads CASRPVSYGNTIYF. In DNA form, the CDR3 reads TGTGCCAGCAGACCGGTTTCCTATGGAAACACCATATATTTT.

This clonotype has a count of ten or more. This beta chain is an unintended read in a library built for alpha chains; its size means little. The rearrangement uses TRBV11-2 and TRBJ1-6; no reliable D call. With 4 bases removed from V and 4 bases from J, the gap between germline ends came to 11 bases. Per germline, CDR1 SGHAT and CDR2 FQNNGV. CDR3 size: 15 residues. The CDR3 protein is CASSSWTDYNSPLHF. CDR3 coding DNA: TGTGCCAGCAGCTCATGGACGGATTATAATTCACCCCTCCACTTT. The whole variable domain, remainder taken from reference TRBV11-2 and TRBJ1-6, is EAGVAQSPRYKIIEKRQSVAFWCNPISGHATLYWYQQILGQGPKLLIQFQNNGVVDDSQLPKDRFSAERLKGVDSTLKIQPAKLEDSAVYLCASSSWTDYNSPLHFGNGTRLTVT.

This clonotype was counted ten times or more. As an off-target read in a library built for alpha chains, this beta chain has a frequency of little significance. The chain joins TRBV15 to TRBJ2-3; D is perhaps TRBD2 (6 bases). This CDR3 region has 15 residues. V was cut by 2 bases and J by 1 base, with 10 bases left in between. From germline, CDR1 is LNHNV and CDR2 YYDKDF (reference sequence). The CDR3 coding sequence is TGTGCCACCAGCAGAATTATAGCGGGCACAGATACGCAGTATTTT. Its protein product is CATSRIIAGTDTQYF.

This clonotype was counted ten times or more. This beta chain came through as a stray read in a library set up for alpha chains, and its size says little. This chain connects TRBV18 to TRBJ2-7; 10 positions agree with TRBD2. CDR3 size: 18 residues. From germline, CDR1 is KGHSH and CDR2 LQKENI. V lost 3 bases and J lost 0; bases outside the gene matches: 11. This CDR3 reads CASSPLRLAGVSSYEQYF. CDR3 in DNA: TGTGCCAGCTCACCGTTGAGGCTAGCGGGGGTTAGCTCCTACGAGCAGTACTTC.

In this sample, this clonotype is medium-sized. With the library built for alpha chains, this beta chain is off target and its frequency is not meaningful. V and J are TRBV20-1 and TRBJ2-6; no definite D call. CDR1 is DFQATT and CDR2 is SNEGSKA in the germline V gene (reference sequence). The CDR3 has 16 residues. V was cut by 0 bases and J by 0 bases, with 9 bases left in between. The CDR3 DNA follows: TGCAGTGCTAGAGATCGAGAGCTCTCTGGGGCCAACGTCCTGACTTTC. This codes for CSARDRELSGANVLTF.

This clonotype was counted at least ten times. This beta chain is a stray sequence in a library constructed for alpha chains; its clone size is not meaningful. This sequence joins TRBV6-5 and TRBJ1-1; no firm D call. The CDR3 extends over 13 amino acids. From germline, CDR1 is MNHEY and CDR2 SVGAGI. Trimming took off 4 bases at V and 2 bases at J, with 8 bases between the two ends. The CDR3 DNA sequence: TGTGCCAGCAGTTGGGATACAAACACTGAAGCTTTCTTT. The encoded protein is CASSWDTNTEAFF.

This clonotype appeared many times. This beta chain is an unintended read in a library built for alpha chains; its size means little. This chain connects TRBV7-9 to TRBJ1-3, with 9 bases that match TRBD1. Germline V gives CDR1 SEHNR, CDR2 FQNEAQ (reference sequence). Trimming took 6 bases from V and 0 from J; bases not matched to a gene: 6. CDR3 length: 16 amino acids. CDR3 amino acids: CASRYGTGSSGNTIYF. The CDR3 DNA reads as TGTGCCAGCAGATATGGGACAGGGAGCTCTGGAAACACCATATATTTT.

This clonotype is classed as medium-sized. A library prepared for alpha chains yielded this beta chain as an off-target read; its size is of little meaning. The J gene is TRBJ1-6, the V gene TRBV4-2, with D tentatively TRBD1 (6 bases). Germline V gene lookup returns CDR1 LGHNA and CDR2 YNFKEQ. The V end was cut by 0 bases, the J end by 7 bases, with 13 bases between. The CDR3 extends over 16 amino acids. CDR3 DNA sequence: TGTGCCAGCAGCCAAGATCGCGACAGGCTGAATTCACCCCTCCACTTT. This encodes CASSQDRDRLNSPLHF.

Ten or more counts support this clonotype. This beta chain is an unintended read in a library built for alpha chains; its size means little. The chain uses TRBV6-2 or TRBV6-3 and TRBJ1-1; the D is unclear. V was cut by 9 bases and J by 5 bases, with 37 bases left in between. CDR1 MNHEY and CDR2 SVGEGT come from the germline V gene. The CDR3 is 20 amino acids. This CDR3 reads CASAQRENTDPKNRSTEAFF. The CDR3 DNA is TGTGCCAGTGCCCAGAGGGAGAACACTGACCCCAAAAACCGCTCGACTGAAGCTTTCTTT.

This clonotype was recorded at least ten times. Since the library was made to target alpha chains, this beta chain is a stray read and its abundance is not meaningful. The chain combines TRBV7-3 with TRBJ2-2, with TRBD1 identical over 8 bases. The CDR3 is made up of 16 amino acids. Germline trimming cut 5 bases from V and 1 base from J; bases unmatched to any gene: 6. Looked up from germline, CDR1 is SGHTA and CDR2 is FQGTGA. The CDR3 loop reads CASSPRTGQNTGELFF. Here the CDR3 DNA reads TGTGCCAGCAGCCCGAGGACAGGGCAGAACACCGGGGAGCTGTTTTTT.

This clonotype has a count of ten or more. The size of this beta chain means little, since it is a stray read in a library made for alpha chains. The chain links TRBV10-3 to TRBJ2-3; possible D gene TRBD1, 5 bases. Germline V CDR1 and CDR2: ENHRY, SYGVKD. Between the trimmed V and J ends, which lost 5 bases and 4 bases, there was a span of 13 bases. CDR3 length: 14 amino acids. CDR3 protein: CAISFTGKADTQYF. In nucleotides, the CDR3 is TGTGCCATCAGTTTTACAGGAAAAGCAGATACGCAGTATTTT.

This clonotype was detected many times. This beta chain is off target for a library built for alpha chains, so its abundance means little. The J gene is TRBJ1-2, the V gene TRBV29-1; D might be TRBD1 (6 bases). The CDR3 spans 13 residues. Deletions cut 3 bases from V and 2 bases from J, with 10 bases between. Germline lookup yields CDR1 SQVTM and CDR2 ANQGSEA. In DNA form, the CDR3 reads TGCAGCGTTGAGGACAGAGTAAACTATGGCTACACCTTC. Its translation: CSVEDRVNYGYTF. Full variable domain (rest looked up from reference TRBV29-1 and TRBJ1-2): SAVISQKPSRDICQRGTSLTIQCQVDSQVTMMFWYRQQPGQSLTLIATANQGSEATYESGFVIDKFPISRPNLTFSTLTVSNMSPEDSSIYLCSVEDRVNYGYTFGSGTRLTVV.

This clonotype is labeled as medium-sized. Since it is a stray read in a library aimed at alpha chains, this beta chain has a size that is not meaningful. The chain uses TRBV3-1 and TRBJ2-1; D might be TRBD1 (6 bases). The V end was cut by 7 bases, the J end by 8 bases, with 21 bases between. The CDR3 totals 15 residues. Germline CDR1 is LGHDT and CDR2 is YNNKEL (reference sequence). This CDR3 is CASKTGLRPTDEQFF. CDR3 nucleotide sequence: TGTGCCAGCAAGACAGGCCTCCGCCCTACGGATGAGCAGTTCTTC.

This clonotype showed up many times. This beta chain is off target for a library built for alpha chains, so its abundance means little. The CDR3 DNA follows: TGTGCCAGCAGCTATTTAAGCTCCTATAATTCACCCCTCCACTTT. Protein: CASSYLSSYNSPLHF. The rearrangement joins TRBV7-6 to TRBJ1-6; no firm D call. In germline, CDR1 is SGHVS, CDR2 FNYEAQ. Trimming left V 4 bases short and J 0 bases short, with 7 bases between. This CDR3 is 15 amino acids long.

In this sample, this clonotype is medium-sized. Because this beta chain is a stray read in a library intended to capture alpha chains, its abundance should not be given much weight. The J gene is TRBJ2-3, the V gene TRBV2, with D tentatively TRBD2 (6 bases). The CDR3 covers 14 residues. The V gene's germline CDR1 is SNHLY and CDR2 FYNNEI. Trimming took 3 bases from V and 5 from J, leaving 12 bases between them. The CDR3 DNA follows: TGTGCCAGCAGTGAGAGAGGGAGGAGAGATACGCAGTATTTT. This codes for CASSERGRRDTQYF.

This clonotype was counted many times. The library was designed around alpha chains, so this beta chain is a stray read whose abundance carries little weight. J is TRBJ1-3 and V is TRBV6-5; D is unresolved. Germline lookup yields CDR1 MNHEY and CDR2 SVGAGI. With 4 bases removed from V and 7 bases from J, the gap between germline ends came to 5 bases. The CDR3 is 11 residues long. The CDR3 spells CASSFRNTIYF. DNA for the CDR3: TGTGCCAGCAGTTTTCGGAACACCATATATTTT.

This clonotype has at least ten counts. Being off target in a library aimed at alpha chains, this beta chain has a size of little meaning. The rearrangement uses TRBV7-9 and TRBJ2-2; D is uncertain. CDR1 is SEHNR and CDR2 is FQNEAQ in the germline V gene (reference sequence). The CDR3 contains 14 residues. V lost 3 bases and J lost 6, with 11 bases in between. The CDR3 coding sequence is TGTGCCAGCAGCTTCCCTAAAGTAGCCGGGGAGCTGTTTTTT. Translated: CASSFPKVAGELFF.

This clonotype was observed many times. This beta chain is an unintended read in a library built for alpha chains; its size means little. This chain joins TRBV4-3 and TRBJ1-2, with a possible D match to TRBD1 (5 bases). CDR3 length: 15 amino acids. The V end was cut by 0 bases, the J end by 6 bases, with 14 bases between. The V gene's germline CDR1 is LGHNA and CDR2 YSLEER. The CDR3 DNA reads TGCGCCAGCAGCCAAGATAGTGGAGGGGATCATGGCTACACCTTC. Its translation: CASSQDSGGDHGYTF.

In this sample, this clonotype turned up many times. The library was built for alpha chains, so this beta chain is an off-target read and its size means little. The J gene is TRBJ2-2, the V gene TRBV7-2; unclear D gene. Germline V lookup: CDR1 SGHTA, CDR2 FQGNSA. V shed 5 bases and J shed 5 bases, with 12 bases lying between them. The CDR3 has 14 residues. CDR3 residues: CASSPEVITGELFF. For the CDR3, the DNA is TGTGCCAGCAGCCCCGAGGTGATTACCGGGGAGCTGTTTTTT.

In its sample, this clonotype ranks as medium-sized. This beta chain slipped into a library made for alpha chains as a stray read, so its size is not meaningful. V usage is TRBV6-2 or TRBV6-3 and J usage is TRBJ1-1; 8 bases map to TRBD1. CDR1 is MNHEY and CDR2 is SVGEGT in the germline V gene. The CDR3 sequence is 15 residues long. V was clipped by 0 bases and J by 6 bases; unmatched bases: 6. The CDR3 protein is CASSYSTPRGPEAFF. For the CDR3, the DNA is TGTGCCAGCAGTTACTCGACACCCAGGGGGCCTGAAGCTTTCTTT.

This clonotype occurred many times. This beta chain came through as a stray read in a library set up for alpha chains, and its size says little. The rearrangement uses TRBV5-6 and TRBJ1-5, with TRBD1 matching over 8 bases. Germline CDR1 and CDR2: SGHDT and YYEEEE. The CDR3 runs 17 residues. Germline trimming cut 1 base from V and 2 bases from J; bases unmatched to any gene: 8. CDR3 sequence reads: CASSLWTGTGGNQPQHF. The CDR3, as DNA: TGTGCCAGCAGCTTGTGGACAGGGACCGGGGGCAATCAGCCCCAGCATTTT.

In its sample, this clonotype was seen many times. This beta chain is an unintended read in a library built for alpha chains; its size means little. V and J are TRBV7-9 and TRBJ1-5, with D possibly TRBD1 on 6 matching bases. Trimming removed 3 bases from V and 4 bases from J, with 10 bases in between. The germline CDR1 and CDR2 sequences are SEHNR and FQNEAQ (reference sequence). The CDR3 contains 14 residues. CDR3 region: CASSLTGLNQPQHF. For the CDR3, the DNA is TGTGCCAGCAGCTTGACAGGTTTAAATCAGCCCCAGCATTTT.

This clonotype was recorded many times. This beta chain represents an off-target read in a library built for alpha chains; its size is of limited meaning. V and J are TRBV11-2 and TRBJ1-6; D is uncertain. V was cut by 2 bases and J by 10 bases, with 24 bases left in between. The germline CDR1 and CDR2 sequences are SGHAT and FQNNGV. CDR3 size: 18 residues. CDR3 bases: TGTGCCAGCAGCTTAAACCTTGCACTCCGTAGATTAGGCTCACCCCTCCACTTT. It translates to CASSLNLALRRLGSPLHF.